The TCR beta chain described here comes from a study of T cell repertoires in cytomegalovirus infection. At the level of the study: Recently identified HLA-C-restricted CMV epitopes were used, and well-studied HLA-B-restricted CMV epitopes were used as well. Public TCR beta signatures marked donors with CMV infection and the matching HLA.

TCRdb reanalysed the reads using MiXCR and keeps one entry per CDR3 protein. Of 360,000 or so distinct CDR3 sequences listed, about 35% are singletons. The CDR3 runs to 13 residues. V was pared by 6 bases and J by 1 base, with 9 bases between. Germline CDR1 reads SGHTA; CDR2 reads FQGNSA. This clonotype has a count of ten or more. What it binds is not known. This sequence originates from a human donor in good health (CMV status not recorded). Some clones in this sample may be carry-over from other donors' samples. The sequencing here drew on cultured PBMCs, taken from culture after CMV antigen stimulation. The rearrangement links TRBV7-2 to TRBJ1-1, with D uncertain. CDR3 coding DNA: TGTGCCAGCAGTTGGGCAGAGAACACTGAAGCTTTCTTT. The encoded protein is CASSWAENTEAFF. Full variable domain (rest looked up from reference TRBV7-2 and TRBJ1-1): GAGVSQSPSNKVTEKGKDVELRCDPISGHTALYWYRQSLGQGLEFLIYFQGNSAPDKSGLPSDRFSAERTGGSVSTLTIQRTQQEDSAVYLCASSWAENTEAFFGQGTRLTVV.